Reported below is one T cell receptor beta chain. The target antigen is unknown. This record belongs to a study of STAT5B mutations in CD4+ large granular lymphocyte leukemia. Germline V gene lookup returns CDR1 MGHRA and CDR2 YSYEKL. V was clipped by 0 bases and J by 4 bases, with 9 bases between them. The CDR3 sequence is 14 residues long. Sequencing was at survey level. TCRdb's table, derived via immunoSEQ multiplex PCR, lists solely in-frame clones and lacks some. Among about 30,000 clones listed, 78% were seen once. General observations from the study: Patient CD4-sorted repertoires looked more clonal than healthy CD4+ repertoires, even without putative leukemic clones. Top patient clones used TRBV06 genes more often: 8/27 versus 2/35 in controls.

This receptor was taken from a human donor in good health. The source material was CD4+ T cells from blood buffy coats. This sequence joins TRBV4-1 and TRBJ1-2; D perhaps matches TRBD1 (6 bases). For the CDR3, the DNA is TGCGCCAGCAGCCAAGACAGGGGAACCTATGGCTACACCTTC. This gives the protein CASSQDRGTYGYTF.